This T cell receptor beta chain stems from a study of blood T cell repertoires in COVID-19. Study-level background: From the United States, Italy and Spain came samples of acute and convalescent COVID-19.

CDR1 is SEHNR and CDR2 is FQNEAQ in the germline V gene (reference sequence). The CDR3 is 16 residues long. Trimming took 5 bases from V and 4 from J, leaving 18 bases between them. Source study methods: Amplification of reference gene primers was used by the study to estimate nucleated cell counts. Some clones are missing from TCRdb's copy, which holds only in-frame ones; the method was immunoSEQ multiplex PCR. V, J and clone size are taken as reported in that table, and D and trimming were inferred from the DNA itself. The repertoire holds 100,000 to 150,000 clones, with approximately 87% as singletons.

The TCR comes from a man aged 45 to 65 with active COVID-19. The chain joins TRBV7-9 to TRBJ1-3, with a weak D call TRBD1 (6 bases). Material: peripheral blood. Here the CDR3 reads CASSPSGQGLGNTIYF. In DNA, the CDR3 is TGTGCCAGCAGCCCCTCGGGGCAGGGGTTAGGAAACACCATATATTTT.